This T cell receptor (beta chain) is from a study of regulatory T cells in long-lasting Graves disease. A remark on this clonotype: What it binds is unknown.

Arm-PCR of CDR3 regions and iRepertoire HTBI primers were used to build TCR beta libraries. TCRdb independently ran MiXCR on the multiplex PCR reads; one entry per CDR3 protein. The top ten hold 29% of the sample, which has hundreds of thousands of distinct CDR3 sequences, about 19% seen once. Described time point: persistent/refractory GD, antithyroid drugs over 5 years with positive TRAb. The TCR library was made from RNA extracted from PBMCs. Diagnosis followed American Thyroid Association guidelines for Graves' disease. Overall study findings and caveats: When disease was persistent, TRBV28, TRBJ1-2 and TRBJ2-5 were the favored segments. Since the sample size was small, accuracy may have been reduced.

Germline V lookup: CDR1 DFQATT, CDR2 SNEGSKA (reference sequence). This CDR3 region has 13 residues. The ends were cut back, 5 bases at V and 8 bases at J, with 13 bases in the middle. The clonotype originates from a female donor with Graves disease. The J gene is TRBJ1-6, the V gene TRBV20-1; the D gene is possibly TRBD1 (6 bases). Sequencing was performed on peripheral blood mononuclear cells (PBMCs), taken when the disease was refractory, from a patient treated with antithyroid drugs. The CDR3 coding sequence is TGCAGTGCTGGACCGTACAGGGATTCACCCCTCCACTTT. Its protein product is CSAGPYRDSPLHF.